This T cell receptor beta chain was captured in a study of HIV-infected children after antiretroviral therapy interruption. The wider study: Most participating children were previously exposed to EBV and CMV. The study's findings and limits: Naive CD4+ Gini coefficient rose by interruption end, suggesting clonal expansion.

RNA-based 3' RACE libraries used unique molecular identifiers. MiXCR, applied by TCRdb to the 3' RACE reads, yields one record per CDR3 protein. The data show 40,000 to 55,000 distinct CDR3 sequences, about 4.3% seen once. As to treatment: PENTA 11 planned treatment interruption arm or continuous ART arm. At least 24 weeks of at least three-drug ART, in children 2 to 15 years. Naive CD4+ CD45RA+ CD45RO- T cells were sorted from thawed PBMCs. This clonotype is medium-sized by share. Its cognate antigen is unknown. V dropped 0 bases and J dropped 3 bases, with 15 bases sitting between them. The CDR3 has 17 amino acids. Per the germline V gene, CDR1 is ENHRY and CDR2 is SYGVKD.

The chain carries TRBV10-3 and TRBJ2-1; D gene uncertain. The sample here was CD45RA+ CD4+ T cells from PBMCs, pooled from several time points, taken from a donor given antiretroviral therapy, either interrupted or continuous. This sample's subset: naive CD4+ CD45RA+ CD45RO- T cells. The TCR was taken from a pool of human donors with HIV. The CDR3 bases are TGTGCCATCAGTGAGTCGAGTGGGGTAACTGGCTACAATGAGCAGTTCTTC. The encoded protein is CAISESSGVTGYNEQFF.